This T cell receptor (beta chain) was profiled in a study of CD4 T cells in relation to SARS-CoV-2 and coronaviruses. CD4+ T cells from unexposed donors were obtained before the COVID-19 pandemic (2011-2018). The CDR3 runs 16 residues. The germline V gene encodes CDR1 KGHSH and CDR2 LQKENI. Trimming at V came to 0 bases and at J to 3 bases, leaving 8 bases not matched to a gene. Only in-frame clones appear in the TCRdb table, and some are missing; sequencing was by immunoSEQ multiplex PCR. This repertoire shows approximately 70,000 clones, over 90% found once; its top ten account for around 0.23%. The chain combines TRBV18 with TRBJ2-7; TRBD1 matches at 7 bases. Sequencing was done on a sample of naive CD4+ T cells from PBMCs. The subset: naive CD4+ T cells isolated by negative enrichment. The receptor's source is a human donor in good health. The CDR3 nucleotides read TGTGCCAGCTCACCACCTCGCAGGCAGGGGGTCTACGAGCAGTACTTC. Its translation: CASSPPRRQGVYEQYF. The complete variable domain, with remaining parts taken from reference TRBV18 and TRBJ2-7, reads NAGVMQNPRHLVRRRGQEARLRCSPMKGHSHVYWYRQLPEEGLKFMVYLQKENIIDESGMPKERFSAEFPKEGPSILRIQQVVRGDSAAYFCASSPPRRQGVYEQYFGPGTRLTVT.